This TCR beta chain was observed in a study of CD8+ T cells in alopecia areata. Study in general: Twice a day, 5 to 10 mg of oral tofacitinib was administered to treated patients. Overall study results and limits: The study found TCR sharing across patients less clear than in mice, possibly for HLA reasons. Normal scalp had lower clonality than lesional scalp, with alopecia totalis/universalis lesions showing this most strongly.

Extraction of RNA preceded its reverse transcription into cDNA, which served as the sequencing template. Libraries were prepared by immunoSEQ multiplex PCR; TCRdb keeps only in-frame clonotypes and omits some of them. The table includes 180,000 or so clones, 58% detected once. As for treatment: oral pan-JAK inhibitor, 5-10 mg twice daily. Separation by sorting yielded CD4+ and CD8+ T cells from PBMCs. A note on this clone: The target antigen is unknown.

This sequence was found in a human donor with alopecia areata. Here the sequenced sample was CD4+ T cells sorted from blood, taken at week 24, from a patient treated with tofacitinib.

The CDR3 sequence: CSVVGNTEAFF. In DNA, the CDR3 is TGCAGCGTTGTGGGGAACACTGAAGCTTTCTTT. The chain uses TRBV29-1 and TRBJ1-1, with no clear D. V was cut by 4 bases and J by 1 base, with 4 bases left in between. The length of the CDR3 is 11 residues. The germline gives CDR1 SQVTM, CDR2 ANQGSEA.